The rows below give T cell receptor beta chains drawn from one sample of a study of beta chain features in type 1 diabetes. Repertoires were generated with immunoSEQ multiplex PCR, while TCRdb's copy carries only in-frame clones and drops some. This table holds some 250,000 clones, about 30% found once. The sequencing sample was made of central memory CD4+ T cells from blood. These receptors were collected from a man aged 25-40 years in good health. CDR3s include the opening cysteine and the closing phenylalanine or tryptophan. Each record gives: V gene, clone size, D gene, J gene, CDR3 protein, CDR3 DNA. A D gene is named only where the DNA matches it firmly. Clone size, where shown, is once, few, many, or a class for clones that have expanded.

>TRBV2|few|TRBD1|TRBJ2-1
CASSEPSDRGSEQFF
TGTGCCAGCAGTGAACCATCGGACAGGGGAAGTGAGCAGTTCTTC
>TRBV30|few|TRBD2|TRBJ2-3
CAWSPGLEDKTDTQYF
TGTGCCTGGAGTCCGGGACTAGAGGATAAAACAGATACGCAGTATTTT
>TRBV5-1|-|-|TRBJ2-5
CASSVNPGTPGETQYF
TGCGCCAGCAGCGTAAATCCCGGGACTCCAGGAGAGACCCAGTACTTC
>TRBV7-9|-|-|TRBJ1-1
CASSAISGAEAFF
TGTGCCAGCAGCGCCATTTCAGGGGCTGAAGCTTTCTTT
>TRBV20-1|few|-|TRBJ2-4
CSADIANIQYF
TGCAGTGCGGACATTGCAAACATTCAGTACTTC
>TRBV4-1|-|TRBD2|TRBJ2-7
CASSQGPRGYEQYF
TGCGCCAGCAGCCAGGGTCCGCGGGGGTACGAGCAGTACTTC
>TRBV6-5|-|-|TRBJ2-2
CASMTGLNTGELFF
TGTGCCAGCATGACGGGGCTCAACACCGGGGAGCTGTTTTTT
>TRBV28|once|-|TRBJ1-1
CASSPPRPRNTEAFF
TGTGCCAGCAGTCCCCCCCGACCCAGGAACACTGAAGCTTTCTTT
>TRBV7-2|-|-|TRBJ2-5
CASSFSSVWEETQYF
TGTGCCAGCAGCTTCTCCTCAGTATGGGAAGAGACCCAGTACTTC
>TRBV5-5|few|TRBD1|TRBJ2-5
CASSRTGVQETQYF
TGTGCCAGCAGTCGAACAGGGGTCCAAGAGACCCAGTACTTC
>TRBV14|many|-|TRBJ2-3
CASSQDQRDTQYF
TGTGCCAGCAGCCAAGATCAGAGGGATACGCAGTATTTT
>TRBV5-1|few|-|TRBJ2-7
CASSLDVSNYEQYF
TGCGCCAGCAGCTTGGATGTCTCCAACTACGAGCAGTACTTC
>TRBV19|-|TRBD1|TRBJ2-7
CASSPSDRYEQYF
TGTGCCAGTAGTCCATCGGACAGGTACGAGCAGTACTTC
>TRBV5-1|few|-|TRBJ2-5
CASSSGLVQETQYF
TGCGCCAGCAGCTCAGGACTGGTCCAAGAGACCCAGTACTTC
>TRBV18|-|-|TRBJ1-1
CASSPLSGHGTNTEAFF
TGTGCCAGCTCACCACTGAGTGGGCACGGTACTAACACTGAAGCTTTCTTT
>TRBV19|few|TRBD1|TRBJ1-2
CASSADRGYGYTF
TGTGCCAGTAGTGCCGACAGGGGCTATGGCTACACCTTC
>TRBV10-3|few|TRBD2|TRBJ2-1
CAISEGSGTYNEQFF
TGTGCCATCAGTGAAGGCAGCGGGACCTACAATGAGCAGTTCTTC
>TRBV30|few|-|TRBJ1-1
CAWHLGFEAFF
TGTGCCTGGCACCTAGGGTTTGAAGCTTTCTTT
>TRBV5-6|-|-|TRBJ2-2
CASSLGGTNTGELFF
TGTGCCAGCAGCTTGGGCGGGACGAACACCGGGGAGCTGTTTTTT
>TRBV30|few|-|TRBJ2-7
CAWSRDITSYEQYF
TGTGCCTGGAGTAGGGACATTACCTCCTACGAGCAGTACTTC
>TRBV7-9|many|TRBD1|TRBJ1-5
CASSGTGDSNQPQHF
TGTGCCAGCAGCGGGACAGGCGATAGCAATCAGCCCCAGCATTTT
>TRBV2|-|-|TRBJ2-4
CASSEDLENIQYF
TGTGCCAGCAGTGAAGATTTGGAAAACATTCAGTACTTC
>TRBV15|-|-|TRBJ2-7
CATSRSTFQYEQYF
TGTGCCACCAGCAGATCCACTTTTCAATACGAGCAGTACTTC
>TRBV6-1|-|TRBD1|TRBJ2-1
CASSDRTGVFNEQFF
TGTGCCAGCAGTGACCGGACAGGGGTTTTCAATGAGCAGTTCTTC
>TRBV5-6|many|-|TRBJ2-4
CASSLGRVKNIQYF
TGTGCCAGCAGCTTGGGGAGGGTCAAAAACATTCAGTACTTC
>TRBV5-6|-|-|TRBJ2-7
CASSRALMEQYF
TGTGCCAGCAGCCGGGCCCTCATGGAGCAGTACTTC
>TRBV25-1|-|-|TRBJ1-6
CASSPGPFHF
TGTGCCAGCAGTCCTGGTCCCTTCCACTTT
>TRBV28|-|TRBD1|TRBJ1-1
CASSLGQATFEAFF
TGTGCCAGCAGCTTGGGACAGGCAACATTCGAAGCTTTCTTT
>TRBV7-2|-|TRBD2|TRBJ2-3
CASRPSGGTDTQYF
TGTGCCAGCCGACCTAGCGGGGGCACAGATACGCAGTATTTT
>TRBV7-9|-|-|TRBJ2-3
CASSLEEAQYF
TGTGCCAGCAGCTTAGAGGAGGCGCAGTATTTT
>TRBV30|few|TRBD1|TRBJ2-5
CAWYRTGVQETQYF
TGTGCCTGGTATCGGACAGGGGTGCAAGAGACCCAGTACTTC
>TRBV5-1|-|-|TRBJ2-3
CASSLADVDTQYF
TGCGCCAGCAGCTTGGCCGACGTAGATACGCAGTATTTT
>TRBV4-2|few|-|TRBJ2-4
CASSQDRGGNIQYF
TGTGCCAGCAGCCAAGATCGAGGGGGGAACATTCAGTACTTC
>TRBV30|many|-|TRBJ2-3
CAWSALASGADTQYF
TGTGCCTGGAGTGCCCTAGCGTCAGGAGCAGATACGCAGTATTTT
>TRBV20-1|-|-|TRBJ1-5
CSAPYQPQHF
TGCAGTGCTCCCTATCAGCCCCAGCATTTT
>TRBV19|-|TRBD1|TRBJ2-5
CASSLGQGQETQYF
TGTGCCAGTAGTCTCGGACAGGGGCAAGAGACCCAGTACTTC
>TRBV2|few|TRBD2|TRBJ2-7
CASMNRTSGYEQYF
TGTGCCAGCATGAACCGGACTAGCGGCTACGAGCAGTACTTC
>TRBV25-1|few|-|TRBJ1-2
CASSEYGAGSYGYTF
TGTGCCAGCAGTGAATACGGGGCCGGGTCCTATGGCTACACCTTC
>TRBV7-2|-|-|TRBJ2-7
CASSLARGRYEQYF
TGTGCCAGCAGCTTAGCCAGGGGAAGGTACGAGCAGTACTTC
>TRBV5-1|-|-|TRBJ1-5
CASSLGNNQPQHF
TGCGCCAGCAGCCTCGGTAACAATCAGCCCCAGCATTTT
>TRBV9|many|-|TRBJ2-1
CASSVAPGQRADEQFF
TGTGCCAGCAGCGTAGCGCCGGGACAAAGGGCAGATGAGCAGTTCTTC
>TRBV29-1|few|-|TRBJ2-7
CSVRTPEQYF
TGCAGCGTCCGGACGCCCGAGCAGTACTTC
>TRBV18|few|TRBD2|TRBJ2-7
CASSLAAGGPGEQYF
TGTGCCAGCTCACTCGCCGCGGGGGGGCCGGGCGAGCAGTACTTC
>TRBV29-1|-|TRBD2|TRBJ2-1
CSAGLAKGSYNEQFF
TGCAGCGCCGGACTAGCTAAGGGTTCCTACAATGAGCAGTTCTTC